This T cell receptor beta chain was documented in a study of response to subunit inactivated influenza vaccine. There are a few counts of this clonotype. Its antigen is unidentified. CDR3 length: 15 amino acids. Trimming left V 6 bases short and J 6 bases short, with 16 bases between. The germline CDR1 and CDR2 sequences are KGHDR and SFDVKD. TCRdb passed the RT-PCR reads through MiXCR, listing each CDR3 protein once. This sample has hundreds of thousands of distinct CDR3 sequences, with approximately 10% found just once. General study points: Authors suggested each seasonal influenza vaccination recruits few new T cells.

The origin of this receptor is a man aged 50 to 60 who received an inactivated influenza vaccine. The chain combines TRBV24-1 with TRBJ2-2; D uncertain. The source material was PBMCs from blood, sampled on the day of vaccination. The CDR3 DNA reads as TGTGCCACCAGTTCAGCAGGTGGTTTTCCCGGGGAGCTGTTTTTT. It specifies CATSSAGGFPGELFF.